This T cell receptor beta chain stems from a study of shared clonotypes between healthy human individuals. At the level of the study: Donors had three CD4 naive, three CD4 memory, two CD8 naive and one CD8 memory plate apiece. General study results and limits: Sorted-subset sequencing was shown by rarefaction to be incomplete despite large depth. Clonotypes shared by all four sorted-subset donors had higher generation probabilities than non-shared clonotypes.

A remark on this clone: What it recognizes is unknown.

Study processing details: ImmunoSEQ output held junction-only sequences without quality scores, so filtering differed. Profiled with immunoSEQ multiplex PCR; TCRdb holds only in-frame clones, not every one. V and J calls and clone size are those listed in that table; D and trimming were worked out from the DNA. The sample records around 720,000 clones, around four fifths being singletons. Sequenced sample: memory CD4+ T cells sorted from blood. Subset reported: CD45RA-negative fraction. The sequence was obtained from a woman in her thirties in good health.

CDR3 in amino acids: CASSSPRGVLTYEQYF. The CDR3 region has the DNA TGTGCCAGCAGTTCCCCCAGGGGGGTCTTAACCTACGAGCAGTACTTC. The genes are TRBV28 and TRBJ2-5, with D perhaps matching TRBD1 (7 bases). With the DNA end fitting TRBJ2-7 better, the J assignment may be wrong. The CDR3 has 16 residues. Germline loops: CDR1 MDHEN, CDR2 SYDVKM.